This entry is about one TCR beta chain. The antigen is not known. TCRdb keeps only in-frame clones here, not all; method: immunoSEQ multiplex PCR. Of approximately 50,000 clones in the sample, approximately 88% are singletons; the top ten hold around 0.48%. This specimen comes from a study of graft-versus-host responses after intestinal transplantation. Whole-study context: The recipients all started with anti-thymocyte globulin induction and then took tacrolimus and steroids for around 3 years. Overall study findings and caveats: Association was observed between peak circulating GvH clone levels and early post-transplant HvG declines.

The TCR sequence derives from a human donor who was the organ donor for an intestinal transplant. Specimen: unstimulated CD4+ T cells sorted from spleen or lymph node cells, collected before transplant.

The CDR3 region is CASELWAEDYTF. For the CDR3, the DNA is TGTGCCAGCGAGCTCTGGGCAGAAGACTACACCTTC. The J gene is TRBJ1-2, the V gene TRBV6-1; D is unresolved. The CDR3 sequence is 12 residues long. Germline-derived CDR1 and CDR2 are MNHNS and SASEGT. V lost 8 bases and J 10 bases, leaving 17 bases between the germline ends.